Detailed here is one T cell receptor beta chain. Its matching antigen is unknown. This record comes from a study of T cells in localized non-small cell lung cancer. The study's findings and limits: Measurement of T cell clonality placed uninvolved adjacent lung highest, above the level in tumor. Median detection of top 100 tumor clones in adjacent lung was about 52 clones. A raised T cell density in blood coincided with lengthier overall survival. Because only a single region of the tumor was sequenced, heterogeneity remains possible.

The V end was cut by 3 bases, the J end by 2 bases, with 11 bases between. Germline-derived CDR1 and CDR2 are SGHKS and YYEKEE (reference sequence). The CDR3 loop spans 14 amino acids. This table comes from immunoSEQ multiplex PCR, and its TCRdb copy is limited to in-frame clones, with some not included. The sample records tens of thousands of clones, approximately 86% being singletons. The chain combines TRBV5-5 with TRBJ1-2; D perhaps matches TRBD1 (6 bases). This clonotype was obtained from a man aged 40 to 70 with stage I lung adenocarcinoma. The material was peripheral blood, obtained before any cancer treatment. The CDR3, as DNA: TGTGCCAGCAGCTACAGGGATTTGAACTATGGCTACACCTTC. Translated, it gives CASSYRDLNYGYTF.